This TCR beta chain was sequenced in a study of T cells in tuberculosis. With 0 bases clipped from V and 3 bases from J, the junction kept 3 bases outside the gene matches. The V gene's germline CDR1 is MGHRA and CDR2 YSYEKL. The length of the CDR3 is 17 residues. The data were produced by immunoSEQ multiplex PCR, yet TCRdb's version contains in-frame clones alone and is incomplete. The sample records some 7,700 clones, 85% to 95% being singletons. Patients were newly diagnosed, HIV-seronegative, and aged 18 or older. What was sequenced was PBMCs. The chain is built from TRBV4-1 and TRBJ1-6; TRBD1 matches at 9 bases. The TCR comes from an adult with tuberculosis. The CDR3 DNA follows: TGCGCCAGCAGCCAAGATGAGACAGGGGGCTATAATTCACCCCTCCACTTT. Protein: CASSQDETGGYNSPLHF.